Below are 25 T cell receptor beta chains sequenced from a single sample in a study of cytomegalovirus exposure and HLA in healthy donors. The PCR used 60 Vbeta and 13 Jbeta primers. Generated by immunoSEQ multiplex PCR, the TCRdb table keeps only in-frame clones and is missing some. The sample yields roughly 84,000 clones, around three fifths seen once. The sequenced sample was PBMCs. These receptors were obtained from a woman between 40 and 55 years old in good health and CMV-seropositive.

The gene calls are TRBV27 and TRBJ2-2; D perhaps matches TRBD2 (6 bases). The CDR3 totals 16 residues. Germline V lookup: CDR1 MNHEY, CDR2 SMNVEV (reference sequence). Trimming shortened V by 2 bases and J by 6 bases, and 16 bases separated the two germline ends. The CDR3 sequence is CASSLVGTPLAGELFF. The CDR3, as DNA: TGTGCCAGCAGTTTAGTGGGGACTCCCCTCGCCGGGGAGCTGTTTTTT.

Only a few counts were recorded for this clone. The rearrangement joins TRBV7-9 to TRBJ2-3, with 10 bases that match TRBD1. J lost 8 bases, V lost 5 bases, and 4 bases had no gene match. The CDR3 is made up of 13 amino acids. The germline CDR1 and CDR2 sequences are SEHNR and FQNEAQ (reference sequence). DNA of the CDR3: TGTGCCAGCAGCGACGGGACAGGGGTTACGCAGTATTTT. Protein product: CASSDGTGVTQYF. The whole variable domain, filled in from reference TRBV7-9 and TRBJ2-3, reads DTGVSQNPRHKITKRGQNVTFRCDPISEHNRLYWYRQTLGQGPEFLTYFQNEAQLEKSRLLSDRFSAERPKGSFSTLEIQRTEQGDSAMYLCASSDGTGVTQYFGPGTRLTVL.

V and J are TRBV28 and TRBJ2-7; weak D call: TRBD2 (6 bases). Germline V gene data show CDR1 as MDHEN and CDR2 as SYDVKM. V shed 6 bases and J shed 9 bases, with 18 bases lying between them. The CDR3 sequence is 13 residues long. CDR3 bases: TGTGCCAGCAGCCGAAATAGCGGAGGGGTGCAGTACTTC. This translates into CASSRNSGGVQYF. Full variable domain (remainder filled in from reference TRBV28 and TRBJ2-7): DVKVTQSSRYLVKRTGEKVFLECVQDMDHENMFWYRQDPGLGLRLIYFSYDVKMKEKGDIPEGYSVSREKKERFSLILESASTNQTSMYLCASSRNSGGVQYFGPGTRLTVT.

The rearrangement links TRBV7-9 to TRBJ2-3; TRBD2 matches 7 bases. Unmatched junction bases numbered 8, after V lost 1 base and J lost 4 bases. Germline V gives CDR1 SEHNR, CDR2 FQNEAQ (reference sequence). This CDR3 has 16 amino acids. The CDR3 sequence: CASSLVWEGRPDTQYF. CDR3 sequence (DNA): TGTGCCAGCAGCTTAGTGTGGGAGGGCCGACCAGATACGCAGTATTTT.

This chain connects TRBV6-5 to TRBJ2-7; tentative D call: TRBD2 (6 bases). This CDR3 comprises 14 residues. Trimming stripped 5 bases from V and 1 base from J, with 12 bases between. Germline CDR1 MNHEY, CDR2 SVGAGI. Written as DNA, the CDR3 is TGTGCCAGCAGTCCCGGACTATCTTCCTACGAGCAGTACTTC. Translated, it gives CASSPGLSSYEQYF.

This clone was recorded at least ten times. The CDR3 DNA follows: TGTGCCATCAGTGGGACAGGGGTTAACTATGGCTACACCTTC. The encoded protein is CAISGTGVNYGYTF. The chain uses TRBV10-3 and TRBJ1-2; 9 nucleotides line up with TRBD1. The CDR3 has 14 amino acids. Germline lookup yields CDR1 ENHRY and CDR2 SYGVKD. Trimming cost V 4 bases and J 1 base; bases outside gene matches: 1.

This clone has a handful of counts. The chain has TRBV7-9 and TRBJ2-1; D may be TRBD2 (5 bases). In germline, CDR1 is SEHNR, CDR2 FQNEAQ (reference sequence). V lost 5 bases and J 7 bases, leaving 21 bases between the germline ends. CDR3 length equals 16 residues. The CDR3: CASSPQEGASVNEQFF. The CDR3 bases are TGTGCCAGCAGCCCACAAGAGGGAGCCTCCGTGAATGAGCAGTTCTTC.

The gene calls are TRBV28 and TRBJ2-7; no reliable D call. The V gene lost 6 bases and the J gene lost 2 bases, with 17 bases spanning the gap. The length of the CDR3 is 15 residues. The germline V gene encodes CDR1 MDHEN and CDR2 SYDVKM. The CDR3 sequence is CASSPVGFVPYEQYF. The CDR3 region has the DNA TGTGCCAGCAGCCCGGTGGGCTTCGTACCCTACGAGCAGTACTTC. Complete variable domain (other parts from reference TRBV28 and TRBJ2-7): DVKVTQSSRYLVKRTGEKVFLECVQDMDHENMFWYRQDPGLGLRLIYFSYDVKMKEKGDIPEGYSVSREKKERFSLILESASTNQTSMYLCASSPVGFVPYEQYFGPGTRLTVT.

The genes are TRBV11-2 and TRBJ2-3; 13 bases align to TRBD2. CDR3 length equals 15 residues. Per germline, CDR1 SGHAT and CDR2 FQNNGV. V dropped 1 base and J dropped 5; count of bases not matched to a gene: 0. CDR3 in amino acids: CASSLGLAGGDTQYF. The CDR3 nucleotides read TGTGCCAGCAGCTTAGGACTAGCGGGAGGAGATACGCAGTATTTT.

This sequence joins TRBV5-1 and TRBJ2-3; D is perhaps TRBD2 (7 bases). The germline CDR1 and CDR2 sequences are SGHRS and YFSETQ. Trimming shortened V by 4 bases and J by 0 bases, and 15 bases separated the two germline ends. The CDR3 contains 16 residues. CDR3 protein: CASSRGGGISTDTQYF. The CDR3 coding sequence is TGCGCCAGCAGCCGAGGGGGAGGGATTAGCACAGATACGCAGTATTTT. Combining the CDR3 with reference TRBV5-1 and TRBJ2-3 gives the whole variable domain KAGVTQTPRYLIKTRGQQVTLSCSPISGHRSVSWYQQTPGQGLQFLFEYFSETQRNKGNFPGRFSGRQFSNSRSEMNVSTLELGDSALYLCASSRGGGISTDTQYFGPGTRLTVL.

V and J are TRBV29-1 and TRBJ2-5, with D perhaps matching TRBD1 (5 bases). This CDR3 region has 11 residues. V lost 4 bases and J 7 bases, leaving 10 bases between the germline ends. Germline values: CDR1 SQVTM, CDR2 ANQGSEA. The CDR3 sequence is CSVGQDRTQYF. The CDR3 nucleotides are TGCAGCGTTGGACAAGACAGGACCCAGTACTTC.

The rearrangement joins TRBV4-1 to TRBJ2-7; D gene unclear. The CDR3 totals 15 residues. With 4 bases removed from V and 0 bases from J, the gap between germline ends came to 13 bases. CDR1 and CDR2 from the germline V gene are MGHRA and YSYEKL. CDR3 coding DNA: TGCGCCAGCAGCCCTTTTGCAGGCGTCTCCTACGAGCAGTACTTC. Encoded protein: CASSPFAGVSYEQYF.

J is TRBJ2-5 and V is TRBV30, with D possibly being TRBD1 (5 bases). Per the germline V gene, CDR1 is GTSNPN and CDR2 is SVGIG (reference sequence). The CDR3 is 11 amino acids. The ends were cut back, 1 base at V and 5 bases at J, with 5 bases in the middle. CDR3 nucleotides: TGTGCCTGGAGTGAGGGGGAGACCCAGTACTTC. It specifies CAWSEGETQYF.

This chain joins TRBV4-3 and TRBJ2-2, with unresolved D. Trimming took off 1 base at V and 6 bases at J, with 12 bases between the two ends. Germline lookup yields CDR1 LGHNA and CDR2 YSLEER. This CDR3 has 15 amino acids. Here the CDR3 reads CASSQAGSIPGELFF. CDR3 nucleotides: TGCGCCAGCAGCCAAGCGGGTAGCATCCCCGGGGAGCTGTTTTTT.

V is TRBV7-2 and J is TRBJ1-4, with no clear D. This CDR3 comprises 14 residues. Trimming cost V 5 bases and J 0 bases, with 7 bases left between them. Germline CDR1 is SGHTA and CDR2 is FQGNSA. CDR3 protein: CASSQTTTNEKLFF. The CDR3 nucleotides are TGTGCCAGCAGCCAGACAACAACTAATGAAAAACTGTTTTTT.

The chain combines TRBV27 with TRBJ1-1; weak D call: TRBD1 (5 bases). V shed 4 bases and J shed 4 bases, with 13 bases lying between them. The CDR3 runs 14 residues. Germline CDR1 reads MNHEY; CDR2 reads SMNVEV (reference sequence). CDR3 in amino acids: CASSSWGGSTEAFF. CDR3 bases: TGTGCCAGCAGTTCGTGGGGGGGTAGCACTGAAGCTTTCTTT.

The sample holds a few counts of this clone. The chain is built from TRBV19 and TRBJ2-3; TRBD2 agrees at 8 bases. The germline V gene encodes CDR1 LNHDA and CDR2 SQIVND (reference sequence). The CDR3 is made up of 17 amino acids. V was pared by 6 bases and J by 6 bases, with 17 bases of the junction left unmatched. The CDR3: CASRRGEAGENSDTQYF. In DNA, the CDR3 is TGTGCCAGTAGACGAGGGGAAGCGGGAGAAAATTCTGATACGCAGTATTTT. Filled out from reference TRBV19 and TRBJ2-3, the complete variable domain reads DGGITQSPKYLFRKEGQNVTLSCEQNLNHDAMYWYRQDPGQGLRLIYYSQIVNDFQKGDIAEGYSVSREKKESFPLTVTSAQKNPTAFYLCASRRGEAGENSDTQYFGPGTRLTVL.

CDR3 sequence reads: CASSLGTSGPGYEQYF. The CDR3 region has the DNA TGCGCCAGCAGCCTTGGGACTAGCGGGCCGGGGTACGAGCAGTACTTC. The chain employs TRBV4-1 and TRBJ2-7, with 12 bases fitting TRBD2. V dropped 4 bases and J dropped 4; count of bases not matched to a gene: 8. Per the germline V gene, CDR1 is MGHRA and CDR2 is YSYEKL. The CDR3 has 16 residues.

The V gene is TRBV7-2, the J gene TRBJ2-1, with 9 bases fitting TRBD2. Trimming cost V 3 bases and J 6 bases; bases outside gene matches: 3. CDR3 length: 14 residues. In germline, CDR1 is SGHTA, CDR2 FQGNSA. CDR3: CASSFGGLANEQFF. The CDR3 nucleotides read TGTGCCAGCAGCTTTGGGGGACTAGCCAATGAGCAGTTCTTC.

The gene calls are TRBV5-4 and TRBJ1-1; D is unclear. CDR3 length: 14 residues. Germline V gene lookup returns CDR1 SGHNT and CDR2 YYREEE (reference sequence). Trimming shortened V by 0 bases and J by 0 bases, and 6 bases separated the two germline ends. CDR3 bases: TGTGCCAGCAGCTTGGAGGAGATGAACACTGAAGCTTTCTTT. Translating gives CASSLEEMNTEAFF.

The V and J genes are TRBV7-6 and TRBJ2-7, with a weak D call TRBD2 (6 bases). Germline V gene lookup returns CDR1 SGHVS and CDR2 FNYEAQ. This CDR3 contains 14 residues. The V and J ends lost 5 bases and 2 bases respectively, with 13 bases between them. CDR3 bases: TGTGCCAGCAGCCGACGCGGAGGGGCCTACGAGCAGTACTTC. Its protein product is CASSRRGGAYEQYF.

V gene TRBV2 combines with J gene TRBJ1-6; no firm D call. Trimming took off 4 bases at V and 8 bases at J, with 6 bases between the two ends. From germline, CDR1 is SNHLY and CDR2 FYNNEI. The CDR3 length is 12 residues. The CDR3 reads CASSVLDSPLHF. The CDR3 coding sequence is TGTGCCAGCAGTGTATTAGATTCACCCCTCCACTTT.

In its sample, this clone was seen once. DNA of the CDR3: TGTGCCTGGAGTGTACACCGCAGGGGGTACGAGCAGTACTTC. Protein: CAWSVHRRGYEQYF. The V gene is TRBV30, the J gene TRBJ2-7, with TRBD1 matching 7 bases. CDR3 length: 14 amino acids. V trimming: 0 bases; J trimming: 4 bases; junction bases outside the gene matches: 6. CDR1 and CDR2 (germline): GTSNPN, SVGIG (reference sequence).

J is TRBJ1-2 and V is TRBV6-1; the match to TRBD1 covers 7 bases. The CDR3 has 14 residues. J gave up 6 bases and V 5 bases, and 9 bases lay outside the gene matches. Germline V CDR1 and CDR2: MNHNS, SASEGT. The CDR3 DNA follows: TGTGCCAGCAGTTCCAACAGGGGCGCTGATGGCTACACCTTC. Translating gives CASSSNRGADGYTF.

CDR3 DNA sequence: TGTGCCATCAGTGAGTGGGCAGGGGATAACACCGGGGAGCTGTTTTTT. Protein sequence: CAISEWAGDNTGELFF. The rearrangement joins TRBV10-3 to TRBJ2-2; TRBD1 might be the D (6 bases). Germline values: CDR1 ENHRY, CDR2 SYGVKD. Trimming shortened V by 1 base and J by 2 bases, and 11 bases separated the two germline ends. The CDR3 loop spans 16 amino acids.